This T cell receptor (beta chain) originates from a study of cytomegalovirus exposure and HLA in healthy donors. Whole-study context: From HLA-typed donors, an early data release held approximately 85 million unique TCRs.

Both 60 Vbeta primers and 13 Jbeta primers went into the PCR. TCRdb's table, derived via immunoSEQ multiplex PCR, lists solely in-frame clones and lacks some. The sample consists of about 99,000 clones, over 60% of them appearing once. The CDR3 has 17 amino acids. V shed 5 bases, J shed 3 bases, and the junction held 15 bases outside the gene matches. Germline V gene data show CDR1 as SEHNR and CDR2 as FQNEAQ (reference sequence). This clone was counted between two and nine times. The chain recombines TRBV7-9 with TRBJ1-2; 7 nucleotides match TRBD1. Sequencing used PBMCs. The sequence came from a male donor in good health and CMV-seropositive. The CDR3 here is CASSPLILPDRDYGYTF. The CDR3 DNA follows: TGTGCCAGCAGCCCACTTATACTCCCCGACAGGGACTATGGCTACACCTTC.